This T cell receptor beta chain stems from a study of OX40 agonist ivuxolimab in advanced cancers. Study in general: Among those treated, three patients had partial responses, one with hepatocellular carcinoma and two with cutaneous melanoma.

Points from the study as a whole: CD8+ T cells averaged more expanded clones than CD4+. At 0.1 to 3.0 mg/kg, CD4+ and CD8+ blood T cells expanded clonally by week 6.

Generated by immunoSEQ multiplex PCR, the TCRdb table keeps only in-frame clones and is missing some. The table includes about 70,000 clones, under 80% detected once. Details on this clone: Antigen specificity is unknown.

V shed 5 bases and J 8 bases; nucleotides not matched to a gene: 13. The CDR3 is made up of 15 amino acids. Looked up from germline, CDR1 is SQVTM and CDR2 is ANQGSEA. This chain connects TRBV29-1 to TRBJ1-4, with 8 nucleotides matching TRBD1. The receptor's source is an adult with an advanced solid tumor such as melanoma, head and neck, liver or kidney cancer. The material was CD4+ or CD8+ T cells sorted from blood, obtained in a trial of the OX40 agonist ivuxolimab. The CDR3 here is CSVPGQGAGGEKLFF. The DNA of the CDR3 is TGCAGCGTTCCGGGGCAGGGGGCGGGAGGAGAAAAACTGTTTTTT. The variable domain in full, with the rest retrieved from reference TRBV29-1 and TRBJ1-4, is SAVISQKPSRDICQRGTSLTIQCQVDSQVTMMFWYRQQPGQSLTLIATANQGSEATYESGFVIDKFPISRPNLTFSTLTVSNMSPEDSSIYLCSVPGQGAGGEKLFFGSGTQLSVL.